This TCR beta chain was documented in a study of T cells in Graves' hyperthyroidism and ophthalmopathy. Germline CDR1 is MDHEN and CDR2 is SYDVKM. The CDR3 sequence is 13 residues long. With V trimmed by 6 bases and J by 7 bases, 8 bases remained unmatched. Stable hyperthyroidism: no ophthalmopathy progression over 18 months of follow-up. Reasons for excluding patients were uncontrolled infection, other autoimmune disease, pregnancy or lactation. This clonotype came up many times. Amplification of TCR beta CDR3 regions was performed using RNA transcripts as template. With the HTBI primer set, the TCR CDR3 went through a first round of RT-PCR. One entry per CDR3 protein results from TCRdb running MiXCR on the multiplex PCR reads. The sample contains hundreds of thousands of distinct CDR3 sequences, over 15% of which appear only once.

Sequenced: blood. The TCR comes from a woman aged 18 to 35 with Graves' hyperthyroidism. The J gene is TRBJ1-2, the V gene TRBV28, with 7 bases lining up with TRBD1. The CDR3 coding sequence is TGTGCCAGCAGCACCGACAGGGTTGCTGGCTACACCTTC. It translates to CASSTDRVAGYTF.